The T cell receptor beta chain described here comes from a study of CD8+CD57+ T cells in acquired aplastic anemia. Germline values: CDR1 SGHTA, CDR2 FQGTGA. This CDR3 is 17 amino acids long. The V and J ends lost 1 base and 3 bases respectively, with 19 bases between them. Both TCR beta VDJ combination and CDR3 sequence profiling were carried out. Genomic DNA was the template for this profiling. TCRdb recomputed calls from the reads with MiXCR, one row per CDR3 protein. The sample consists of 260,000 or so distinct CDR3 sequences, approximately 45% of them appearing once. All sequencing subjects had displayed CD8+CD57+ cell expansion on flow cytometry. Among the patients, all had severe acquired aplastic anemia. Blood sampling was performed on the patients, and none of them had received therapy by then.

The sequenced sample was sorted CD4+, CD8+, or CD8+CD57+ T cells (not recorded which) from PBMCs. This clonotype was obtained from a human donor with aplastic anemia. The chain joins TRBV7-3 to TRBJ2-7; D is uncertain. This CDR3 reads CASSLRTGRRCGYEQYV. The CDR3 DNA sequence: TGTGCCAGCAGCTTAAGGACGGGCAGAAGATGCGGCTACGAGCAGTACGTC.